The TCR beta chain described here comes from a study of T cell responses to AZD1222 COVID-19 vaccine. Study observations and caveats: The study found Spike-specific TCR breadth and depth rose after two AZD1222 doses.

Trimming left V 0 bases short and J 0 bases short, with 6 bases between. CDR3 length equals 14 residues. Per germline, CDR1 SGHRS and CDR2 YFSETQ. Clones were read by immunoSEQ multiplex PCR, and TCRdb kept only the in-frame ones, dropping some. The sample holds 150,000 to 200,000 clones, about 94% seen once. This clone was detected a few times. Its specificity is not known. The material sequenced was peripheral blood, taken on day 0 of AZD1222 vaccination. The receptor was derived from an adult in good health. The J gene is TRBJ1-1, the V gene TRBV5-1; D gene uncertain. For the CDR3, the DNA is TGCGCCAGCAGCTTGGGGGGTATGAACACTGAAGCTTTCTTT. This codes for CASSLGGMNTEAFF.